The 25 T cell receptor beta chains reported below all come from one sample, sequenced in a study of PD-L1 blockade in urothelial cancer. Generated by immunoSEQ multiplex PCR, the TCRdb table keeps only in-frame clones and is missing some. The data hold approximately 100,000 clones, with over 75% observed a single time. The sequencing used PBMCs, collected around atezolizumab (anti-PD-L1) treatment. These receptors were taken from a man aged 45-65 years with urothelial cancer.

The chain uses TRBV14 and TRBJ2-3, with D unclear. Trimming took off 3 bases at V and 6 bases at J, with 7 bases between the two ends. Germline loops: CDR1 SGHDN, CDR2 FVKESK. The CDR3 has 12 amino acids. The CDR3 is CASSQLRDTQYF. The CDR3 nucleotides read TGTGCCAGCAGCCAGCTCAGGGATACGCAGTATTTT.

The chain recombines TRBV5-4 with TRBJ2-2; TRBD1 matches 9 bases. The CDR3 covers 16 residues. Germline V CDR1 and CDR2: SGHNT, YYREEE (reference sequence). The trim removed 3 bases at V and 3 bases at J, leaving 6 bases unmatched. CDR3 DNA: TGTGCCAGCAGCTCCGCGACAGGGGGACACACCGGGGAGCTGTTTTTT. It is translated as CASSSATGGHTGELFF.

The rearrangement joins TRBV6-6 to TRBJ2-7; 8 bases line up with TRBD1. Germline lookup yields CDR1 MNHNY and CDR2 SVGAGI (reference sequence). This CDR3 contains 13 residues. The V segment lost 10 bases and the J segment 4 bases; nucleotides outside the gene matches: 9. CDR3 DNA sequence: TGTGCCACCCTCGGACAGGGACGGTACGAGCAGTACTTC. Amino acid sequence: CATLGQGRYEQYF.

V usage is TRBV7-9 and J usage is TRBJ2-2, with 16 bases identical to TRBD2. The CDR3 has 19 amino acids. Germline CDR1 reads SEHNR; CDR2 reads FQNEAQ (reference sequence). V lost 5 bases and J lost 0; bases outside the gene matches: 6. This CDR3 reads CASSPGLAGGFANTGELFF. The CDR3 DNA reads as TGTGCCAGCAGCCCGGGACTAGCGGGAGGGTTCGCGAACACCGGGGAGCTGTTTTTT. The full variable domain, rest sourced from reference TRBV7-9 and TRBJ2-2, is DTGVSQNPRHKITKRGQNVTFRCDPISEHNRLYWYRQTLGQGPEFLTYFQNEAQLEKSRLLSDRFSAERPKGSFSTLEIQRTEQGDSAMYLCASSPGLAGGFANTGELFFGEGSRLTVL.

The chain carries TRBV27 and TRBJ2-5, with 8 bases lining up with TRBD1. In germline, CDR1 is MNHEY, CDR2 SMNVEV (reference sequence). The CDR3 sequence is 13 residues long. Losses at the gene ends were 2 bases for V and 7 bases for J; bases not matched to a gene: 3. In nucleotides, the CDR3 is TGTGCCAGCAGTTTACGACAGGGGAGGACCCAGTACTTC. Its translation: CASSLRQGRTQYF.

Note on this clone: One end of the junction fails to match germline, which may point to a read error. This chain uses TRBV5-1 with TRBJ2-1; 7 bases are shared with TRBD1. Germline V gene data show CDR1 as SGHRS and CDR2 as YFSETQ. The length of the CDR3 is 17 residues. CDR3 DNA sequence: TGCGCCAACAGCTTGGTGGAAAACAGGGGCCGACCTAATGAGCAGTTCTTC. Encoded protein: CANSLVENRGRPNEQFF.

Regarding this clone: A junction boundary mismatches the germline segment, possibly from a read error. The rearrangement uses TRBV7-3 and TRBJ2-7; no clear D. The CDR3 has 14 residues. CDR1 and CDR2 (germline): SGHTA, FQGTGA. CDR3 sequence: CASSNQVSSYGQYF. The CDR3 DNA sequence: TGTGCCAGCAGCAACCAAGTTAGCTCCTACGGGCAGTACTTC.

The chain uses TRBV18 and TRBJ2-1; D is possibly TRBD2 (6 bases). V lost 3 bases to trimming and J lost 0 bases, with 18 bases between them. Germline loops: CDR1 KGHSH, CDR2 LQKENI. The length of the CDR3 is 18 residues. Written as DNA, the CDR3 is TGTGCCAGCTCACCGGGTGGAGACGGGAGCGGCTCCTACAATGAGCAGTTCTTC. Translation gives CASSPGGDGSGSYNEQFF.

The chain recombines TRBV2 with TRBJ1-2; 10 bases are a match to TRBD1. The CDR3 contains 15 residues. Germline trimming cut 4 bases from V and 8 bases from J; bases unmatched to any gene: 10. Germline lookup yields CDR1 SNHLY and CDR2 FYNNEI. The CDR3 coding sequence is TGTGCCAGCAGTGTGACAGGGGGCGGAGTTGAGGGCTACACCTTC. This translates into CASSVTGGGVEGYTF.

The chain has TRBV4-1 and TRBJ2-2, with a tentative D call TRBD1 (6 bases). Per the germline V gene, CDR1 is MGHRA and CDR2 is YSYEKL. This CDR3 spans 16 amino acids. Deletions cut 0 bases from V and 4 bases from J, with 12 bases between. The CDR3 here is CASSQDQQGVTGELFF. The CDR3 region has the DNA TGCGCCAGCAGCCAAGACCAACAGGGAGTCACCGGGGAGCTGTTTTTT.

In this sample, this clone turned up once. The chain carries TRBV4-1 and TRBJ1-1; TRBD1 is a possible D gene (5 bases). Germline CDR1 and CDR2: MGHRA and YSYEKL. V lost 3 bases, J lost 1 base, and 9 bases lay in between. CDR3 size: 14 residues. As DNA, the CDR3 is TGCGCCAGCAGCCACATAGGGGAGAACACTGAAGCTTTCTTT. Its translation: CASSHIGENTEAFF.

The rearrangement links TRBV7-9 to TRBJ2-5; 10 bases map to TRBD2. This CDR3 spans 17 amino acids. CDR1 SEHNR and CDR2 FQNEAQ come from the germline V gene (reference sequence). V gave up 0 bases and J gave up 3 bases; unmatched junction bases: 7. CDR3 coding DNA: TGTGCCAGCAGCTTAGCGGGCAGGACTAGCGGCAAAGAGACCCAGTACTTC. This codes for CASSLAGRTSGKETQYF.

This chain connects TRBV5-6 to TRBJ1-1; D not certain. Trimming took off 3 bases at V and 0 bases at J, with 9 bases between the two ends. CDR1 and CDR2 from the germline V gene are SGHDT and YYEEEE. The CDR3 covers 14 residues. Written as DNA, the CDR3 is TGTGCCAGCAGCTCCTCGCGGCTGAACACTGAAGCTTTCTTT. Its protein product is CASSSSRLNTEAFF.

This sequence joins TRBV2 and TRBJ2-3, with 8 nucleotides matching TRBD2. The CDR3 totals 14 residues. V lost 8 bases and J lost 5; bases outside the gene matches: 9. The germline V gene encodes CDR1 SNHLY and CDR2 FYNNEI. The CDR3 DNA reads TGTGCCAGCGATGGTAGCGGGAATGTAGATACGCAGTATTTT. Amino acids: CASDGSGNVDTQYF.

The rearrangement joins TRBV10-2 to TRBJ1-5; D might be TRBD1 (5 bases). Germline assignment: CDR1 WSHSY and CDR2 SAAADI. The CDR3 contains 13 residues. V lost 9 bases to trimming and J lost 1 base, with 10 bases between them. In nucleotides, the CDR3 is TGCGCCAGTAACGCAGGGAGCAATCAGCCCCAGCATTTT. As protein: CASNAGSNQPQHF.

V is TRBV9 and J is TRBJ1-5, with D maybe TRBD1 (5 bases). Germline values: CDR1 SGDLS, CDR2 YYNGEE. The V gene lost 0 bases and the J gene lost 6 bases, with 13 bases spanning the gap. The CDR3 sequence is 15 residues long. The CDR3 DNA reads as TGTGCCAGCAGCGTAGGGGGCCAGCCATCTCAGCCCCAGCATTTT. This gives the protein CASSVGGQPSQPQHF.

CDR3 coding DNA: TGTGCCATCAGGAGGACAGGGGCCGATGGCTACACCTTC. Translation gives CAIRRTGADGYTF. This chain uses TRBV10-3 with TRBJ1-2; 9 bases line up with TRBD1. CDR1 and CDR2 from the germline V gene are ENHRY and SYGVKD. This CDR3 has 13 residues. V was pared by 6 bases and J by 6 bases, with 5 bases of the junction left unmatched.

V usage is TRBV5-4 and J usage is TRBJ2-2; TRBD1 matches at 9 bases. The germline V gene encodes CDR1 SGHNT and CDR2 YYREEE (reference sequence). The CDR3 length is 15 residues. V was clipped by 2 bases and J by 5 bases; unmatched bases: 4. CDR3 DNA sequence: TGTGCCAGCAGCTTAACAGGGGGCTGGACCGGGGAGCTGTTTTTT. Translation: CASSLTGGWTGELFF.

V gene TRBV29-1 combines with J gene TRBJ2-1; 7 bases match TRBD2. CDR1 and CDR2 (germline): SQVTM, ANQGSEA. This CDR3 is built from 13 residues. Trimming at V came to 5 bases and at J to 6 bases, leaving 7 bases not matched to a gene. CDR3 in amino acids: CSVLAGVPNEQFF. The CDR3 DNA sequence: TGCAGCGTTCTCGCGGGAGTCCCCAATGAGCAGTTCTTC.

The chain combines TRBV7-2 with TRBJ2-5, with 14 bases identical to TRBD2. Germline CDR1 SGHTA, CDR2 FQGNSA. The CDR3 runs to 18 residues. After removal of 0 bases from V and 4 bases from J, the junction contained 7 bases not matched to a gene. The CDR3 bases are TGTGCCAGCAGCTTAGCCGGGACTAGCGGGAGCAGCGGAGAGACCCAGTACTTC. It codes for CASSLAGTSGSSGETQYF.

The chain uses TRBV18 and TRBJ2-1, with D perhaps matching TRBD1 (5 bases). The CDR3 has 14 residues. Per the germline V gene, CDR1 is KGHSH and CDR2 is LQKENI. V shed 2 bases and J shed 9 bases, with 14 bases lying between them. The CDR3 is CASSPGGAGGEQFF. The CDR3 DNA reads TGTGCCAGCTCACCAGGTGGGGCAGGCGGTGAGCAGTTCTTC. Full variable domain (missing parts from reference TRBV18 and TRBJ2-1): NAGVMQNPRHLVRRRGQEARLRCSPMKGHSHVYWYRQLPEEGLKFMVYLQKENIIDESGMPKERFSAEFPKEGPSILRIQQVVRGDSAAYFCASSPGGAGGEQFFGPGTRLTVL.

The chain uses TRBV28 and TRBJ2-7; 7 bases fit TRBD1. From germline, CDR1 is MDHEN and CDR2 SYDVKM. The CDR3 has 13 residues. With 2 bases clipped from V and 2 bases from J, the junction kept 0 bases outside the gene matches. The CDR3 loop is CASSLGTAYEQYF. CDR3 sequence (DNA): TGTGCCAGCAGTTTAGGGACAGCCTACGAGCAGTACTTC.

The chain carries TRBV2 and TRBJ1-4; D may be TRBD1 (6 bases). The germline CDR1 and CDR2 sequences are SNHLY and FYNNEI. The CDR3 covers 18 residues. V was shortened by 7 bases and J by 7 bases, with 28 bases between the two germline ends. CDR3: CASTAFPGASQGGEKLFF. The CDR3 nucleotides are TGTGCCAGCACCGCCTTCCCTGGAGCTTCACAAGGGGGTGAAAAACTGTTTTTT.

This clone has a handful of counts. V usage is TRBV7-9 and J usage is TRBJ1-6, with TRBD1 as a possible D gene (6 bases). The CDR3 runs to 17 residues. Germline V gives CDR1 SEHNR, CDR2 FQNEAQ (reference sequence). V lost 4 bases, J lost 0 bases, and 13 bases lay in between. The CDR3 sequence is CASSSTTGISYNSPLHF. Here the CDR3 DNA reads TGTGCCAGCAGCTCTACGACAGGTATCTCCTATAATTCACCCCTCCACTTT. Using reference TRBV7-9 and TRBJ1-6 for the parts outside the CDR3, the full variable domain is DTGVSQNPRHKITKRGQNVTFRCDPISEHNRLYWYRQTLGQGPEFLTYFQNEAQLEKSRLLSDRFSAERPKGSFSTLEIQRTEQGDSAMYLCASSSTTGISYNSPLHFGNGTRLTVT.

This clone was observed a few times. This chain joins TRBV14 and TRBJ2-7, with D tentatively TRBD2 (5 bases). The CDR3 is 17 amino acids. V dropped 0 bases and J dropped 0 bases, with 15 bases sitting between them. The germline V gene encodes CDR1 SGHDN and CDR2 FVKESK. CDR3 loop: CASSQDLSPGYSYEQYF. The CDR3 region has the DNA TGTGCCAGCAGCCAAGACCTATCTCCGGGGTACTCCTACGAGCAGTACTTC.